Shown below are 29 T cell receptor beta chains from a single sample sequenced in a study of blood T cell repertoires in COVID-19 (dated by TCRdb to 2018 to 2021). Libraries came from the immunoSEQ multiplex PCR assay. In its TCRdb copy, this immuneACCESS table keeps in-frame sequences only and misses some clones. Where compared with another copy, unresolved V genes explain less than half of these, and the others have no known cause. A total of under 300,000 clones appear in this sample, under 90% of them only once. The ten top clones hold around 1.7% of the sample. Sequences were obtained from PBMCs or T cells enriched from blood (not recorded which). The source is a woman in her 40s who had recovered from COVID-19.

CDR3 coding DNA: TGTGCCAGCAGTCTAGCCCTTTACGAGCAGTACTTC. Its protein is CASSLALYEQYF. The rearrangement links TRBV3-1 (or the pseudogene TRBV3-2) to TRBJ2-7, with a tentative D call TRBD2 (5 bases). V dropped 6 bases and J dropped 4 bases, with 10 bases sitting between them. This CDR3 spans 12 amino acids. The germline V gene encodes CDR1 LGHDT and CDR2 YNNKEL (reference sequence).

This sequence joins TRBV19 and TRBJ1-1; 7 bases are a match to TRBD1. J gave up 6 bases and V 5 bases, and 9 bases lay outside the gene matches. Germline V gene data show CDR1 as LNHDA and CDR2 as SQIVND (reference sequence). There are 14 residues in the CDR3. The CDR3 loop reads CASSGREGAAEAFF. In DNA, the CDR3 is TGTGCCAGTAGTGGCAGAGAGGGGGCGGCTGAAGCTTTCTTT.

This chain uses TRBV11-1 with TRBJ2-7; D uncertain. V was pared by 2 bases and J by 0 bases, with 8 bases between. CDR3 size: 14 residues. Germline CDR1 reads SGHAT; CDR2 reads FQDESV (reference sequence). DNA of the CDR3: TGTGCCAGCAGCTTAATGGAGAGCTCCTACGAGCAGTACTTC. It codes for CASSLMESSYEQYF.

This chain joins TRBV5-1 and TRBJ2-1; 9 positions agree with TRBD1. The CDR3 is 15 amino acids. Germline values: CDR1 SGHRS, CDR2 YFSETQ. V lost 4 bases, J lost 0 bases, and 2 bases stayed unmatched. CDR3 residues: CASSPGQGSYNEQFF. The CDR3 coding sequence is TGCGCCAGCAGCCCGGGACAGGGCTCCTACAATGAGCAGTTCTTC.

This rearrangement joins TRBV7-3 to TRBJ2-1, with D hard to call. The V gene's germline CDR1 is SGHTA and CDR2 FQGTGA. The CDR3 covers 14 residues. Deletions cut 0 bases from V and 7 bases from J, with 10 bases between. The CDR3 sequence: CASSLTVNRNEQFF. For the CDR3, the DNA is TGTGCCAGCAGCTTAACGGTAAATCGGAATGAGCAGTTCTTC.

This chain joins TRBV11-2 and TRBJ2-1; 8 bases map to TRBD1. The CDR3 has 12 amino acids. Germline V lookup: CDR1 SGHAT, CDR2 FQNNGV. Written as DNA, the CDR3 is TGTGCGAGTCAGGGGGCGAATTTTAAGCAGTTCTTC. This translates into CASQGANFKQFF.

This clone was observed once. J is TRBJ2-6 and V is TRBV5-1; 7 bases are a match to TRBD1. This CDR3 is built from 18 residues. V lost 5 bases to trimming and J lost 2 bases; unmatched junction nucleotides: 13. Per germline, CDR1 SGHRS and CDR2 YFSETQ. CDR3 in DNA: TGCGCCAGCAGAGAATCCGGGACAGCCGTTCCTGGGGCCAACGTCCTGACTTTC. Residues: CASRESGTAVPGANVLTF. The full variable domain, rest sourced from reference TRBV5-1 and TRBJ2-6, is KAGVTQTPRYLIKTRGQQVTLSCSPISGHRSVSWYQQTPGQGLQFLFEYFSETQRNKGNFPGRFSGRQFSNSRSEMNVSTLELGDSALYLCASRESGTAVPGANVLTFGAGSRLTVL.

J is TRBJ2-2 and V is TRBV4-3; D unclear. V shed 0 bases and J shed 7 bases, with 15 bases lying between them. The CDR3 covers 16 residues. CDR1 LGHNA and CDR2 YSLEER come from the germline V gene. CDR3 bases: TGCGCCAGCAGCCAAGATCTCGCTGCAAGAGGCGGGGAGCTGTTTTTT. This encodes CASSQDLAARGGELFF.

The count of this clone is one. In nucleotides, the CDR3 is TGTGCCAGCAGCGCCCCGGGACAGGGGTTATGGGAGCAGTACTTC. It yields the protein CASSAPGQGLWEQYF. The V and J genes are TRBV11-2 and TRBJ2-7; 10 positions match TRBD1. The trim removed 5 bases at V and 7 bases at J, leaving 11 bases unmatched. CDR3 length: 15 amino acids. In germline, CDR1 is SGHAT, CDR2 FQNNGV. Based on the CDR3 plus reference TRBV11-2 and TRBJ2-7, the full variable domain is EAGVAQSPRYKIIEKRQSVAFWCNPISGHATLYWYQQILGQGPKLLIQFQNNGVVDDSQLPKDRFSAERLKGVDSTLKIQPAKLEDSAVYLCASSAPGQGLWEQYFGPGTRLTVT.

This sequence joins TRBV30 and TRBJ2-7; no definite D call. V was shortened by 2 bases and J by 7 bases, with 15 bases between the two germline ends. Germline-derived CDR1 and CDR2 are GTSNPN and SVGIG (reference sequence). The CDR3 has 13 residues. As DNA, the CDR3 is TGTGCCTGGAGTAGAGTACAGATCGGAGAGCAGTACTTC. Translated, it gives CAWSRVQIGEQYF.

The V call is TRBV6-5, the J call TRBJ2-7; possible D gene TRBD1, 5 bases. This CDR3 has 15 residues. CDR1 is MNHEY, CDR2 SVGAGI, per germline. V was pared by 0 bases and J by 0 bases, with 9 bases between. CDR3 sequence reads: CASSYSNTGSYEQYF. The CDR3 DNA sequence: TGTGCCAGCAGTTACTCGAATACAGGCTCCTACGAGCAGTACTTC.

The rearrangement links TRBV5-1 to TRBJ2-2; 8 nucleotides line up with TRBD1. Germline assignment: CDR1 SGHRS and CDR2 YFSETQ. This CDR3 comprises 15 residues. V was clipped by 4 bases and J by 3 bases; unmatched bases: 5. The CDR3 nucleotides read TGCGCCAGCAGCCTTCAGGGGGCTTACACCGGGGAGCTGTTTTTT. Residues: CASSLQGAYTGELFF.

V usage is TRBV5-4 and J usage is TRBJ2-1; TRBD2 aligns across 11 bases. CDR1 SGHNT and CDR2 YYREEE come from the germline V gene (reference sequence). CDR3 length: 14 residues. V trimming: 5 bases; J trimming: 7 bases; junction bases outside the gene matches: 5. Here the CDR3 DNA reads TGTGCCAGCAGGTTAGCGGGAGGGAGGAATGAGCAGTTCTTC. Protein: CASRLAGGRNEQFF.

The V gene is TRBV30, the J gene TRBJ1-1, with a weak D call TRBD1 (6 bases). The CDR3 runs 12 residues. Germline CDR1 reads GTSNPN; CDR2 reads SVGIG (reference sequence). Trimming pared 8 bases from V and 5 bases from J, leaving 15 bases between. The CDR3 DNA is TGTGCCGGCAGCAGGGGAGGGACTGAAGCTTTCTTT. Its translation: CAGSRGGTEAFF.

In DNA, the CDR3 is TGCAGTGCTAGACTAGGGGACGAGCAGTACTTC. Protein product: CSARLGDEQYF. The J gene is TRBJ2-7, the V gene TRBV20-1; maybe TRBD1 (5 bases). V lost 2 bases and J 5 bases, leaving 7 bases between the germline ends. CDR3 length: 11 residues. Germline V gene lookup returns CDR1 DFQATT and CDR2 SNEGSKA (reference sequence).

This clone was counted a single time. The V and J genes are TRBV13 and TRBJ2-1; D perhaps matches TRBD2 (6 bases). The V end was cut by 5 bases, the J end by 3 bases, with 11 bases between. Germline CDR1 and CDR2: PRHDT and FYEKMQ (reference sequence). The CDR3 sequence is 14 residues long. CDR3 in DNA: TGTGCCAGCAGCATTAGCGGAGTCTACAATGAGCAGTTCTTC. Translating gives CASSISGVYNEQFF.

The CDR3 DNA follows: TGTGCCATCAGACCCGGACAGGGGACCTACGAGCAGTACTTC. Protein sequence: CAIRPGQGTYEQYF. This rearrangement joins TRBV10-3 to TRBJ2-7, with 9 bases lining up with TRBD1. This CDR3 region has 14 residues. Germline loops: CDR1 ENHRY, CDR2 SYGVKD. V shed 6 bases and J 2 bases; nucleotides not matched to a gene: 5.

This chain connects TRBV19 to TRBJ1-5; 8 bases map to TRBD1. The CDR3 contains 18 residues. Germline CDR1 and CDR2: LNHDA and SQIVND (reference sequence). V shed 5 bases, J shed 0 bases, and the junction held 12 bases outside the gene matches. CDR3 in DNA: TGTGCCAGTAGTCAAGGACAGGGCAACCCGATTAGCAATCAGCCCCAGCATTTT. Translation: CASSQGQGNPISNQPQHF.

This clone was counted a few times. This chain uses TRBV7-9 with TRBJ1-5, with D hard to call. Germline CDR1 SEHNR, CDR2 FQNEAQ (reference sequence). The CDR3 loop spans 14 amino acids. Trimming removed 4 bases at V and 10 bases at J, with 17 bases between. CDR3 in amino acids: CASSYRTGGYPQHF. The CDR3 DNA reads TGTGCCAGCAGCTATCGGACCGGAGGATACCCCCAGCATTTT.

The CDR3 DNA follows: TGTGCCAGCAGCTTTGAGACAGGTCTCTATGGCTACACCTTC. Amino acid sequence: CASSFETGLYGYTF. The chain links TRBV7-9 to TRBJ1-2, with a weak D call TRBD1 (6 bases). CDR3 length: 14 amino acids. The germline V and J ends were trimmed by 3 bases and 4 bases, with 12 bases remaining between them. CDR1 and CDR2 from the germline V gene are SEHNR and FQNEAQ (reference sequence).

The chain combines TRBV11-2 with TRBJ2-1; D is perhaps TRBD2 (5 bases). Looked up from germline, CDR1 is SGHAT and CDR2 is FQNNGV. The V end lost 5 bases, the J end lost 0 bases, and 5 bases lay between the germline ends. CDR3 length: 13 amino acids. The CDR3 region has the DNA TGTGCCAGCAGCGGAGGCTCCTACAATGAGCAGTTCTTC. Translating it yields CASSGGSYNEQFF.

The J gene is TRBJ2-7, the V gene TRBV11-3; TRBD2 agrees at 8 bases. V was clipped by 5 bases and J by 9 bases; unmatched bases: 18. Per germline, CDR1 SGHNT and CDR2 YENEEA. The CDR3 has 16 residues. CDR3 in amino acids: CASSPAPPRGGRGQYF. CDR3 DNA sequence: TGTGCCAGCAGCCCCGCCCCTCCTCGGGGGGGCCGAGGGCAGTACTTC.

This rearrangement joins TRBV28 to TRBJ2-3; TRBD1 aligns across 8 bases. Losses at the gene ends were 6 bases for V and 1 base for J; bases not matched to a gene: 6. Per germline, CDR1 MDHEN and CDR2 SYDVKM. This CDR3 region has 15 residues. CDR3 protein: CASRTTGARTDTQYF. The CDR3 nucleotides read TGTGCCAGCAGGACGACAGGGGCCCGCACAGATACGCAGTATTTT.

The chain combines TRBV14 with TRBJ1-2, with 9 bases lining up with TRBD1. The ends lost 4 bases at V and 8 bases at J; junction bases unmatched: 8. The germline gives CDR1 SGHDN, CDR2 FVKESK. The CDR3 consists of 14 residues. CDR3 protein: CASSLAGTGQGYTF. As DNA, the CDR3 is TGTGCCAGCAGCCTAGCGGGGACAGGGCAAGGCTACACCTTC.

The gene calls are TRBV27 and TRBJ2-7; TRBD1 agrees at 8 bases. This CDR3 is built from 14 residues. Germline assignment: CDR1 MNHEY and CDR2 SMNVEV (reference sequence). V lost 2 bases to trimming and J lost 6 bases; unmatched junction nucleotides: 6. The CDR3 DNA sequence: TGTGCCAGCAGTTTAGCTCAGGGGGCACGCGAGCAGTACTTC. Amino acid sequence: CASSLAQGAREQYF.

The V gene is TRBV4-2, the J gene TRBJ2-3; a weak D match, TRBD2 (7 bases). Deletions cut 3 bases from V and 0 bases from J, with 19 bases between. The CDR3 has 18 residues. Germline lookup yields CDR1 LGHNA and CDR2 YNFKEQ. In nucleotides, the CDR3 is TGTGCCAGCAGCCAGGGGGGGGCAGCGGCTACTAGCACAGATACGCAGTATTTT. Protein product: CASSQGGAAATSTDTQYF.

The chain uses TRBV18 and TRBJ1-6, with D unclear. CDR1 and CDR2 from the germline V gene are KGHSH and LQKENI. The CDR3 covers 17 residues. V was clipped by 4 bases and J by 7 bases, with 20 bases between them. The DNA of the CDR3 is TGTGCCAGCTCACTCCCCGGGGAGGTCGCCTTCAATTCACCCCTCCACTTT. It specifies CASSLPGEVAFNSPLHF.

The chain has TRBV2 and TRBJ2-2, with D tentatively TRBD1 (6 bases). V was cut by 6 bases and J by 0 bases, with 11 bases left in between. CDR3 length: 15 amino acids. Looked up from germline, CDR1 is SNHLY and CDR2 is FYNNEI. The CDR3: CASRPTGTNTGELFF. The CDR3 DNA follows: TGTGCCAGCAGACCTACAGGGACGAACACCGGGGAGCTGTTTTTT.

The V call is TRBV23-1, the J call TRBJ1-5; no firm D call. TRBV23-1 is an open reading frame whose function is uncertain. V shed 3 bases and J shed 1 base, with 13 bases lying between them. CDR3 size: 16 residues. CDR3 coding DNA: TGCGCCAGCAGTCAGGCCCCCGGGATCAGCAATCAGCCCCAGCATTTT. Protein product: CASSQAPGISNQPQHF.